The 10 T cell receptor beta chains given below trace back to one sample, sequenced in a study of shared clonotypes between healthy human individuals. Naive CD8 cells, CD45RO-negative and positively selected for CCR7, excluded terminally differentiated effector memory CD45RA+ cells. Sequencing used immunoSEQ multiplex PCR; TCRdb keeps in-frame clones, though not all of them. The data show 2 million to 2.5 million clones, around 96% seen once. Specimen: naive CD8+ T cells sorted from blood. Every receptor here comes from a man younger than 35 in good health.

J is TRBJ2-7 and V is TRBV6-1; D not certain. This CDR3 is 15 amino acids long. Germline V gene data show CDR1 as MNHNS and CDR2 as SASEGT. Between the trimmed V and J ends, which lost 1 base and 6 bases, there was a span of 16 bases. The CDR3 reads CASSEGLSVAAEQYF. Written as DNA, the CDR3 is TGTGCCAGCAGTGAAGGCCTCAGCGTAGCTGCCGAGCAGTACTTC.

This sequence joins TRBV6-5 and TRBJ2-5; 11 nucleotides match TRBD1. There are 15 residues in the CDR3. CDR1 is MNHEY and CDR2 is SVGAGI in the germline V gene. The V gene end was trimmed by 5 bases and the J gene end by 2 bases; junction bases not matched to a gene: 4. The CDR3 spells CASSGTGGTQETQYF. In nucleotides, the CDR3 is TGTGCCAGCAGTGGGACAGGGGGGACGCAAGAGACCCAGTACTTC.

The chain employs TRBV9 and TRBJ2-1; 8 positions agree with TRBD1. V lost 3 bases and J lost 8; bases outside the gene matches: 10. CDR1 SGDLS and CDR2 YYNGEE come from the germline V gene. This CDR3 spans 15 amino acids. CDR3 protein: CASSGMGQAGDEQFF. CDR3 nucleotide sequence: TGTGCCAGCAGCGGTATGGGACAGGCTGGCGATGAGCAGTTCTTC.

The chain is built from TRBV2 and TRBJ2-3, with D possibly being TRBD1 (5 bases). V lost 6 bases and J 4 bases, leaving 8 bases between the germline ends. The CDR3 covers 12 residues. Per the germline V gene, CDR1 is SNHLY and CDR2 is FYNNEI. The CDR3 sequence: CASSRQPDTQYF. DNA of the CDR3: TGTGCCAGCAGCCGACAGCCAGATACGCAGTATTTT. The entire variable domain, with the rest obtained from reference TRBV2 and TRBJ2-3, is as follows: EPEVTQTPSHQVTQMGQEVILRCVPISNHLYFYWYRQILGQKVEFLVSFYNNEISEKSEIFDDQFSVERPDGSNFTLKIRSTKLEDSAMYFCASSRQPDTQYFGPGTRLTVL.

The chain combines TRBV9 with TRBJ1-4, with 7 bases that match TRBD1. V lost 3 bases and J lost 6; bases outside the gene matches: 5. Germline assignment: CDR1 SGDLS and CDR2 YYNGEE. This CDR3 region has 14 residues. This chain's CDR3 is CASSAGQFDEKLFF. CDR3 nucleotide sequence: TGTGCCAGCAGCGCGGGACAGTTCGATGAAAAACTGTTTTTT.

The chain combines TRBV6-1 with TRBJ2-3, with TRBD2 as a possible D gene (5 bases). Trimming left V 1 base short and J 4 bases short, with 18 bases between. The CDR3 runs to 17 residues. Germline values: CDR1 MNHNS, CDR2 SASEGT. Written as DNA, the CDR3 is TGTGCCAGCAGTGAAGAGGAGGACGGCCGGGCCCCAGATACGCAGTATTTT. Translation: CASSEEEDGRAPDTQYF.

The chain carries TRBV10-1 and TRBJ2-7, with a tentative D call TRBD1 (6 bases). The V end lost 5 bases, the J end lost 6 bases, and 17 bases lay between the germline ends. CDR3 length: 14 residues. CDR1 WNHNN and CDR2 SYGVQD come from the germline V gene (reference sequence). The chain's CDR3 is CASSMDSAISEQYF. The CDR3 bases are TGCGCCAGCAGTATGGACAGTGCGATTTCCGAGCAGTACTTC.

This sequence joins TRBV5-1 and TRBJ2-1; D remains ambiguous. The ends were cut back, 1 base at V and 6 bases at J, with 11 bases in the middle. The V gene's germline CDR1 is SGHRS and CDR2 YFSETQ. This CDR3 spans 14 amino acids. The chain's CDR3 is CASSLIGTGNEQFF. The CDR3 coding sequence is TGCGCCAGCAGCTTGATCGGAACCGGCAATGAGCAGTTCTTC.

V gene TRBV5-6 combines with J gene TRBJ1-2; D perhaps matches TRBD1 (6 bases). The length of the CDR3 is 15 residues. Germline values: CDR1 SGHDT, CDR2 YYEEEE. V shed 6 bases and J shed 0 bases, with 15 bases lying between them. Here the CDR3 DNA reads TGTGCCAGCACCCCACAAACAGGGACTAACTATGGCTACACCTTC. Translated, it gives CASTPQTGTNYGYTF.

This rearrangement joins TRBV20-1 to TRBJ1-5; 7 positions match TRBD1. The trim removed 5 bases at V and 12 bases at J, leaving 4 bases unmatched. The CDR3 contains 10 residues. Germline assignment: CDR1 DFQATT and CDR2 SNEGSKA (reference sequence). The chain's CDR3 is CSAQGTVQHF. The CDR3 coding sequence is TGCAGTGCTCAAGGGACAGTCCAGCATTTT.